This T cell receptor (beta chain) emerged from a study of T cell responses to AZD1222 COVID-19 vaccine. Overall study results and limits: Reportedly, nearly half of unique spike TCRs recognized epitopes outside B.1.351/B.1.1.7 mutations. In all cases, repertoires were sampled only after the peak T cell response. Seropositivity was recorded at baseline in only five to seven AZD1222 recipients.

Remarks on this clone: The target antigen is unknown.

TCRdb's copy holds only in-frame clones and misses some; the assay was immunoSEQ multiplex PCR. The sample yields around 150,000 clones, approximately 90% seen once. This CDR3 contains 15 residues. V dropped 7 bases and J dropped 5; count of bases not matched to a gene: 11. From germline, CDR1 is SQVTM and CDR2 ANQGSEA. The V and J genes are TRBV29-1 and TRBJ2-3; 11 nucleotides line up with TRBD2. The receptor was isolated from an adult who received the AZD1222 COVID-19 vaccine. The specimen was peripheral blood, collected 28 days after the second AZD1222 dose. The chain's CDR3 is CSAFRLAGQGDTQYF. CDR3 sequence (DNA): TGCAGCGCTTTTAGACTAGCGGGACAGGGAGATACGCAGTATTTT.